The rows below give T cell receptor beta chains drawn from one sample of a study of blood T cell repertoires in COVID-19. Repertoires were generated with immunoSEQ multiplex PCR, while TCRdb's copy carries only in-frame clones and drops some. The repertoire holds some 230,000 clones, with 85% to 90% as singletons. The sample comprised PBMCs or T cells enriched from blood (not recorded which). These receptor sequences come from a young woman in a cohort exposed to, infected with or recovered from COVID-19 (not recorded which). The CDR3 runs from the conserved cysteine through the conserved F or W. A D gene is named only where the DNA matches it firmly.

j_call v_call d_call cdr3_aa
TRBJ2-2 TRBV2 TRBD2 CASTPQAGTNTGELFF
TRBJ1-2 TRBV11-3 . CASSPGFRDGYTF
TRBJ2-5 TRBV10-1 TRBD2 CASSESLAGGSETQYF
TRBJ2-2 TRBV27 TRBD2 CASSLDGLGYSGELFF
TRBJ1-5 TRBV5-5 . CASSLVSLTGQPQHF
TRBJ1-5 TRBV3-1/TRBV3-2 . CASSQDSAGQPQHF
TRBJ2-7 TRBV24-1 TRBD2 CATSLGGSNYEQYF
TRBJ1-1 TRBV7-3 TRBD1 CASSPGTGRHTEAFF
TRBJ1-1 TRBV19 . CASNQGMNTEAFF
TRBJ1-1 TRBV19 . CASSIDRNTEAFF
TRBJ1-5 TRBV12-3/TRBV12-4 . CASSWGESQPQHF
TRBJ2-1 TRBV9 TRBD1 CASSSPPGQTYNEQFF
TRBJ1-2 TRBV7-2 . CASSPLGPTGYTF
TRBJ1-2 TRBV7-9 . CASSLGLSRGYTF
TRBJ1-2 TRBV3-1/TRBV3-2 . CASSQASFGLNYGYTF
TRBJ1-5 TRBV2 TRBD1 CASSRTGGSRQPQHF
TRBJ1-1 TRBV18 TRBD1 CASSLRWGQREENTEAFF
TRBJ2-3 TRBV28 . CASRLSTDTQYF
TRBJ1-5 TRBV5-1 TRBD1 CASSPDGQVGQPQHF
TRBJ1-1 TRBV19 TRBD1 CASSRQGGTEAFF
TRBJ2-4 TRBV5-4 TRBD1 CASSLTRTGEFKNIQYF
TRBJ1-2 TRBV30 . CAWSVYRDDGYTF
TRBJ1-2 TRBV6-5 . CASSYSTVNYGYTF
TRBJ2-2 TRBV3-1/TRBV3-2 . CASSQDIVAGNTGELFF
TRBJ2-7 TRBV13 TRBD1 CASSRDRSEEQYF
TRBJ2-3 TRBV4-1 . CASSLQAADTQYF
TRBJ2-7 TRBV11-2 . CASSPRQAGAYEQYF
TRBJ2-7 TRBV27 TRBD2 CASSFLTSGGIYEQYF